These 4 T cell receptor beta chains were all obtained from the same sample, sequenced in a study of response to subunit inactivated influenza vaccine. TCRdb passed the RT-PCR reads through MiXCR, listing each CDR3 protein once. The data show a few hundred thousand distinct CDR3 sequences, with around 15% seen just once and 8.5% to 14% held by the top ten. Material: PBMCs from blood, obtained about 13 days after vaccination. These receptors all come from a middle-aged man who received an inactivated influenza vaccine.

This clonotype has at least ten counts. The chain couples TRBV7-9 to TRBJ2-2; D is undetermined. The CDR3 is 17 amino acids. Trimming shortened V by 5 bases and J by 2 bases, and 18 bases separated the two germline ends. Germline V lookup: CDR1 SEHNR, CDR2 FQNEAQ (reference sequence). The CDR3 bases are TGTGCCAGCAGCCCCACAATCGACAAGCCAAACACCGGGGAGCTGTTTTTT. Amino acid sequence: CASSPTIDKPNTGELFF.

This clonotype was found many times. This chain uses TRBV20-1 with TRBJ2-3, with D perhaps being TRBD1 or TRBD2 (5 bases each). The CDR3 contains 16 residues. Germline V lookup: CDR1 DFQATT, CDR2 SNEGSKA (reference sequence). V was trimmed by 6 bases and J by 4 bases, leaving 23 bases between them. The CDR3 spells CSALFGQLLGADTQYF. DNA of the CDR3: TGCAGTGCCTTGTTCGGGCAACTTCTGGGGGCAGATACGCAGTATTTT.

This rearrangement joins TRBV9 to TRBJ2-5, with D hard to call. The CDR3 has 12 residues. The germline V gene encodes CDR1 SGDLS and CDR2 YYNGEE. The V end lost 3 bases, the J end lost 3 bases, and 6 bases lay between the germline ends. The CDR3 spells CASSGVKETQYF. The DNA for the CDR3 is TGTGCCAGCAGCGGGGTAAAAGAGACCCAGTACTTC.

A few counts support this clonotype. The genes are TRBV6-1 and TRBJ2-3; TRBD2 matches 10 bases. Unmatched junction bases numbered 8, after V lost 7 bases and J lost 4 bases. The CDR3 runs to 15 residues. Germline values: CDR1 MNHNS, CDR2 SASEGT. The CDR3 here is CASTNVAGGSDTQYF. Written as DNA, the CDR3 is TGTGCCAGCACTAATGTAGCGGGAGGATCAGATACGCAGTATTTT.